This T cell receptor (beta chain) stems from a study of T cells in Graves' hyperthyroidism and ophthalmopathy. Background on the study: Peripheral blood samples were taken at initial diagnosis, prior to any treatment. Study-level findings and limits: Most expanded thyroid clonotypes above 0.001 recurred in blood.

The source material, RNA transcripts, was used to amplify TCR beta CDR3 regions. RT-PCR in the first round (using the HTBI primer set) targeted the TCR CDR3. From the multiplex PCR reads, TCRdb called clonotypes with MiXCR, one entry per CDR3 protein. The sample shows about 350,000 distinct CDR3 sequences, 14% of them seen only once. Graves' hyperthyroidism without ophthalmopathy progression within 18 months was termed stable. The V and J ends lost 0 bases and 8 bases respectively, with 15 bases between them. This CDR3 has 16 residues. The germline CDR1 and CDR2 sequences are SGHKS and YYEKEE (reference sequence). A few counts support this clonotype. Its antigen is unidentified.

Sequencing was carried out using blood. The clonotype comes from a woman in her twenties or thirties with Graves' hyperthyroidism. The chain employs TRBV5-5 and TRBJ1-6, with D hard to call. CDR3 in DNA: TGTGCCAGCAGCTTGGCTGAAATCAGTCAATATTCACCCCTCCACTTT. This encodes CASSLAEISQYSPLHF.